This T cell receptor (beta chain) was documented in a study of vaccination and CD4 T cells after COVID-19. Cultured CD4+ T cell DNA was sequenced using the Oncomine TCR Beta short-read assay. One entry per CDR3 protein results from TCRdb running MiXCR on the PCR reads. Seen here are approximately 20,000 distinct CDR3 sequences, around half observed once, and the top ten hold under 5%. Specified treatment: 10-day PBMC culture with coronavirus spike peptide pools or control peptides (ViraFEST assay). Germline V gene data show CDR1 as SGHAT and CDR2 as FQNNGV. The CDR3 contains 13 residues. Trimming took off 6 bases at V and 2 bases at J, with 10 bases between the two ends. About this clonotype itself: Its specificity is unknown.

The genes are TRBV11-2 and TRBJ2-5; maybe TRBD1 (6 bases). This receptor was obtained from a human donor who had recovered from COVID-19. The sample in question was CD4+ T cells from blood, cultured in vitro, obtained before SARS-CoV-2 vaccination. CDR3 coding DNA: TGTGCCAGCAGACTTGGACAGCAAGAGACCCAGTACTTC. Amino acid sequence: CASRLGQQETQYF.